These T cell receptor beta chains were read from a single sample in a study of T cell responses to AZD1222 COVID-19 vaccine. Produced via immunoSEQ multiplex PCR; TCRdb's table is partial and in-frame only. The profile covers under 200,000 clones, with around nine tenths appearing a single time and 4% to 4.5% taken by the ten largest. This material consisted of peripheral blood, taken 28 days after the second AZD1222 dose. Receptor source: an adult who received the AZD1222 COVID-19 vaccine. CDR3s include the opening cysteine and the closing phenylalanine or tryptophan. A D gene is named only where the DNA matches it firmly. The size of a clone is reported for some rows only, either as once, few or many, or as a class for expanded clones.

v_gene	j_gene	abundance	d_gene	CDR3aa	CDR3nt
TRBV19	TRBJ1-3	.	.	CASSLGDLSGNTIYF	TGTGCCAGTAGTCTTGGGGACCTCTCTGGAAACACCATATATTTT
TRBV5-1	TRBJ1-2	.	.	CASSPQDGGGYGYTF	TGCGCCAGCAGCCCCCAGGATGGGGGGGGCTATGGCTACACCTTC
TRBV3-1/TRBV3-2	TRBJ1-1	.	.	CASSQQTMNTEAFF	TGTGCCAGCAGCCAACAGACTATGAACACTGAAGCTTTCTTT
TRBV7-6	TRBJ2-7	.	TRBD1	CASSLGRQGTEQYF	TGTGCCAGCAGCTTAGGGAGACAGGGAACGGAGCAGTACTTC
TRBV2	TRBJ1-1	.	TRBD1	CAAGQRNTEAFF	TGTGCCGCGGGACAGAGAAACACTGAAGCTTTCTTT
TRBV4-1	TRBJ1-1	.	.	CASSHKTVRNEAFF	TGCGCCAGCAGCCATAAGACAGTACGGAATGAAGCTTTCTTT
TRBV30	TRBJ1-1	.	TRBD1	CAWSGGGGHGNTEAFF	TGTGCCTGGAGTGGTGGAGGGGGCCATGGGAACACTGAAGCTTTCTTT
TRBV30	TRBJ1-2	.	.	CAWSEGRYGYTF	TGTGCCTGGAGTGAGGGGAGGTATGGCTACACCTTC
TRBV29-1	TRBJ1-6	.	.	CSVGWGDTNSPLHF	TGCAGCGTTGGGTGGGGGGACACCAATTCACCCCTCCACTTT
TRBV7-2	TRBJ2-7	.	.	CASSSRQASEEQYF	TGTGCCAGCAGCTCAAGACAGGCCTCGGAGGAGCAGTACTTC
TRBV14	TRBJ2-3	.	.	CASSMTTRTDTQYF	TGTGCCAGCAGCATGACTACCCGCACAGATACGCAGTATTTT
TRBV7-8	TRBJ1-3	.	.	CASSFSVQGGNTIYF	TGTGCCAGCAGCTTCTCGGTCCAGGGAGGAAACACCATATATTTT
TRBV19	TRBJ1-3	once	.	CASKALASGNTIYF	TGTGCCAGTAAAGCACTGGCCTCTGGAAACACCATATATTTT
TRBV10-3	TRBJ1-4	.	.	CAISDSTGSREKLFF	TGTGCCATCAGTGACTCGACAGGTTCGAGAGAAAAACTGTTTTTT
TRBV27	TRBJ2-7	once	TRBD1	CASSLIQGAIEQYF	TGTGCCAGCAGTCTGATCCAGGGGGCGATCGAGCAGTACTTC
TRBV6-5	TRBJ1-5	few	.	CASSYSNVQPQHF	TGTGCCAGCAGTTACTCGAACGTACAGCCCCAGCATTTT
TRBV6-6	TRBJ2-3	.	.	CASSRASTDTQYF	TGTGCCAGCAGTAGAGCGAGCACAGATACGCAGTATTTT
TRBV19	TRBJ1-2	few	TRBD1	CASRDRDRGYGYTF	TGTGCCAGTAGAGACCGGGACAGGGGTTATGGCTACACCTTC
TRBV12-3/TRBV12-4	TRBJ1-1	.	.	CASRKTGNTEAFF	TGTGCCAGCAGAAAAACAGGGAACACTGAAGCTTTCTTT
TRBV6-6	TRBJ2-5	.	TRBD1	CAIRQGTKETQYF	TGTGCCATCCGACAGGGGACGAAAGAGACCCAGTACTTC
TRBV28	TRBJ1-2	.	.	CASSLGDRRSEGYTF	TGTGCCAGCAGTTTAGGCGATCGGAGGTCGGAAGGCTACACCTTC
TRBV5-1	TRBJ2-1	once	.	CASSLVQGRGNEQFF	TGCGCCAGCAGCTTGGTTCAGGGTCGAGGCAATGAGCAGTTCTTC
TRBV18	TRBJ1-2	.	.	CASSTELAGSGYTF	TGTGCCAGCTCCACCGAGCTGGCGGGGTCTGGCTACACCTTC
TRBV11-2	TRBJ2-7	.	.	CASSLSGRIGEQYF	TGTGCCAGCAGCCTTTCGGGACGGATTGGTGAGCAGTACTTC
TRBV20-1	TRBJ2-1	.	.	CSASPGAAYNEQFF	TGCAGTGCTAGTCCGGGGGCCGCCTACAATGAGCAGTTCTTC